Below are 24 T cell receptor beta chains sequenced from a single sample in a study of vaccination effects on CD4 cells after COVID-19. Clones were sequenced by immunoSEQ multiplex PCR, and TCRdb holds only the in-frame ones, with some missing. The profile shows about 60,000 clones, 75% to 85% of them singletons. For these receptors, no antigen is known. Using viral peptide pools, the ViraFEST assay grew out antigen-specific CD4+ T cells prior to sequencing. Culture lasted about 11 days before CD4+ T cell isolation. The specimen was CD4+ T cells from PBMCs cultured with HCoV-229E spike peptides, collected before COVID-19 vaccination. The receptors shown here come from a human donor who received a COVID-19 vaccine.

This clone has more than one count but fewer than ten. The chain combines TRBV5-4 with TRBJ2-6, with unresolved D. Germline CDR1 is SGHNT and CDR2 is YYREEE (reference sequence). CDR3 length: 13 residues. V gave up 1 base and J gave up 3 bases, with 2 bases separating them. In DNA, the CDR3 is TGTGCCAGCAGCTTGTTTGGGGCCAACGTCCTGACTTTC. Residues: CASSLFGANVLTF.

This chain uses TRBV28 with TRBJ1-2; D remains unclear. Per the germline V gene, CDR1 is MDHEN and CDR2 is SYDVKM. V was shortened by 4 bases and J by 2 bases, with 2 bases between the two germline ends. This CDR3 is built from 11 residues. This CDR3 is CASSSNYGYTF. In DNA form, the CDR3 reads TGTGCCAGCAGTTCGAACTATGGCTACACCTTC.

This chain links TRBV18 with TRBJ1-1, with 7 bases that match TRBD1. The CDR3 runs to 17 residues. CDR1 and CDR2 (germline): KGHSH, LQKENI. With V trimmed by 4 bases and J by 1 base, 12 bases remained unmatched. The CDR3 DNA reads TGTGCCAGCTCACGACAGGGAGGGACAGAAAGGAACACTGAAGCTTTCTTT. Amino acids: CASSRQGGTERNTEAFF.

The chain is built from TRBV21-1 and TRBJ2-1; the table's TRBD1 call for D was not verified on the DNA. TRBV21-1 has pseudogene status. There are 19 residues in the CDR3. CDR3 loop: CASSKYEGAPSRSYNEQFF. The CDR3 DNA is TGTGCCAGCAGCAAATATGAGGGGGCCCCGTCTCGCTCCTACAATGAGCAGTTCTTC.

V usage is TRBV7-3 and J usage is TRBJ2-5; 10 bases fit TRBD2. Germline V gene sequence: CDR1 SGHTA, CDR2 FQGTGA. CDR3 length equals 15 residues. Unmatched junction bases numbered 4, after V lost 3 bases and J lost 3 bases. CDR3 nucleotide sequence: TGTGCCAGCAGCTTTGCCGGGACTAGCGAAGAGACCCAGTACTTC. Translated: CASSFAGTSEETQYF.

The chain couples TRBV13 to TRBJ2-4; 9 bases match TRBD1. This CDR3 spans 15 amino acids. Trimming cost V 2 bases and J 8 bases; bases outside gene matches: 7. Germline CDR1 PRHDT, CDR2 FYEKMQ (reference sequence). The CDR3 DNA sequence: TGTGCCAGCAGCTTATACGGACAGGGGCGGGACATTCAGTACTTC. Amino acid sequence: CASSLYGQGRDIQYF.

V is TRBV5-1 and J is TRBJ2-7; possible D gene TRBD1, 6 bases. V was cut by 4 bases and J by 1 base, with 15 bases left in between. Germline CDR1 SGHRS, CDR2 YFSETQ. This CDR3 has 15 residues. CDR3 sequence (DNA): TGCGCCAGCAGCCAAGGGGACACCCGGTCCTACGAGCAGTACGTC. This encodes CASSQGDTRSYEQYV.

This chain connects TRBV29-1 to TRBJ2-3; no clear D. CDR3 length: 12 amino acids. Germline V gives CDR1 SQVTM, CDR2 ANQGSEA. Deletions cut 2 bases from V and 0 bases from J, with 3 bases between. CDR3 sequence reads: CSVELSTDTQYF. Written as DNA, the CDR3 is TGCAGCGTTGAACTAAGCACAGATACGCAGTATTTT.

The rearrangement uses TRBV7-4 and TRBJ1-5; 8 nucleotides match TRBD1. V lost 5 bases and J lost 2; bases outside the gene matches: 8. The CDR3 covers 16 residues. CDR1 and CDR2 (germline): SGHVT, SQSDAQ. The CDR3 here is CASSKRQGNGNQPQHF. The CDR3 nucleotides are TGTGCCAGCAGCAAGCGACAGGGGAATGGCAATCAGCCCCAGCATTTT.

This sequence joins TRBV5-6 and TRBJ1-2; D possibly corresponds to TRBD1 (5 bases). The V and J ends lost 2 bases and 4 bases respectively, with 9 bases between them. Germline CDR1 SGHDT, CDR2 YYEEEE. The CDR3 is 13 residues long. The CDR3 bases are TGTGCCAGCAGCTTTCCAGACAGCTATGGCTACACCTTC. Protein: CASSFPDSYGYTF.

This clone was observed a handful of times. The gene calls are TRBV5-1 and TRBJ2-2; D remains unclear. V was shortened by 3 bases and J by 4 bases, with 10 bases between the two germline ends. There are 14 residues in the CDR3. Germline-derived CDR1 and CDR2 are SGHRS and YFSETQ. The CDR3: CASSWQQVTGELFF. CDR3 nucleotides: TGCGCCAGCAGCTGGCAACAAGTCACCGGGGAGCTGTTTTTT.

This clone has more than one count but fewer than ten. The genes are TRBV30 and TRBJ2-2; D gene unclear. This CDR3 is built from 13 residues. The ends were cut back, 0 bases at V and 5 bases at J, with 7 bases in the middle. Germline assignment: CDR1 GTSNPN and CDR2 SVGIG (reference sequence). CDR3 sequence: CAWSVTYTGELFF. In nucleotides, the CDR3 is TGTGCCTGGAGTGTGACTTATACCGGGGAGCTGTTTTTT.

CDR3 amino acids: CSGGSGNEQFF. The CDR3 DNA reads TGCAGTGGGGGGTCGGGAAATGAGCAGTTCTTC. The rearrangement links TRBV20-1 to TRBJ2-1, with D tentatively TRBD1 or TRBD2 (5 bases each). The CDR3 is 11 residues long. The V end lost 7 bases, the J end lost 7 bases, and 11 bases lay between the germline ends. CDR1 is DFQATT, CDR2 SNEGSKA, per germline (reference sequence).

A remark on this clone: The junction does not match germline at one end; this may be a read error. The gene calls are TRBV19 and TRBJ1-1; D unresolved. CDR1 and CDR2 (germline): LNHDA, SQIVND (reference sequence). The CDR3 runs 14 residues. The chain's CDR3 is CASSRLILRIDATF. The CDR3 DNA is TGTGCCAGTAGTAGATTAATTCTGCGCATTGACGCTACATTT. The whole variable domain, filled in from reference TRBV19 and TRBJ1-1, reads DGGITQSPKYLFRKEGQNVTLSCEQNLNHDAMYWYRQDPGQGLRLIYYSQIVNDFQKGDIAEGYSVSREKKESFPLTVTSAQKNPTAFYLCASSRLILRIDATFGQGTRLTVV.

The rearrangement joins TRBV5-1 to TRBJ1-2, with D possibly being TRBD1 (5 bases). CDR1 is SGHRS, CDR2 YFSETQ, per germline. V was pared by 1 base and J by 8 bases, with 15 bases between. The CDR3 is made up of 14 amino acids. The CDR3 protein is CASSLQGAGEGYTF. The CDR3 coding sequence is TGCGCCAGCAGCTTGCAGGGAGCGGGAGAAGGCTACACCTTC.

The V gene is TRBV5-5, the J gene TRBJ1-1; tentative D call: TRBD1 (5 bases). This CDR3 region has 13 residues. The germline CDR1 and CDR2 sequences are SGHKS and YYEKEE (reference sequence). V was trimmed by 4 bases and J by 5 bases, leaving 12 bases between them. The CDR3, as DNA: TGTGCCAGCAGCGGATGGACATCTACTGAAGCTTTCTTT. This codes for CASSGWTSTEAFF.

V usage is TRBV9 and J usage is TRBJ1-4; D ambiguous. There are 14 residues in the CDR3. Per germline, CDR1 SGDLS and CDR2 YYNGEE. V lost 4 bases and J lost 7, with 14 bases in between. CDR3 nucleotide sequence: TGTGCCAGCAGCTCACTTGGGCTAGGTGAAAAACTGTTTTTT. Amino acids: CASSSLGLGEKLFF.

This rearrangement joins TRBV2 to TRBJ2-5; D perhaps matches TRBD2 (6 bases). This CDR3 is built from 13 residues. Trimming cost V 6 bases and J 8 bases, with 16 bases left between them. CDR1 is SNHLY and CDR2 is FYNNEI in the germline V gene. The CDR3 loop reads CASRPGGTSTQYF. As DNA, the CDR3 is TGTGCCAGCAGACCCGGGGGAACCAGTACCCAGTACTTC. Full variable domain (remainder filled in from reference TRBV2 and TRBJ2-5): EPEVTQTPSHQVTQMGQEVILRCVPISNHLYFYWYRQILGQKVEFLVSFYNNEISEKSEIFDDQFSVERPDGSNFTLKIRSTKLEDSAMYFCASRPGGTSTQYFGPGTRLLVL.

In this sample, this clone turned up once. The CDR3 bases are TGTGCCAGCAGCCCGCGGGTAGGGGCCAACGTCCTGACTTTC. This translates into CASSPRVGANVLTF. The chain carries TRBV7-2 and TRBJ2-6; possibly TRBD2 for D (5 bases). Trimming took off 5 bases at V and 4 bases at J, with 9 bases between the two ends. Germline V CDR1 and CDR2: SGHTA, FQGNSA. The CDR3 is 14 amino acids.

In its sample, this clone was seen a few times. In DNA, the CDR3 is TGTGCCAGCAGTGCGGGGGTCTATGGCTACACCTTC. The encoded protein is CASSAGVYGYTF. The J gene is TRBJ1-2, the V gene TRBV12-3 or TRBV12-4, with D possibly matching TRBD1 (5 bases). The ends were cut back, 5 bases at V and 4 bases at J, with 8 bases in the middle. There are 12 residues in the CDR3.

The chain combines TRBV4-1 with TRBJ2-3, with 10 bases fitting TRBD2. Unmatched junction bases numbered 10, after V lost 4 bases and J lost 3 bases. From germline, CDR1 is MGHRA and CDR2 YSYEKL. There are 17 residues in the CDR3. CDR3 region: CASSPQGAGGRTDTQYF. The CDR3 nucleotides are TGCGCCAGCAGCCCCCAGGGAGCGGGGGGGCGAACAGATACGCAGTATTTT.

The rearrangement links TRBV5-1 to TRBJ1-2; 7 nucleotides align to TRBD1. V lost 0 bases, J lost 3 bases, and 8 bases stayed unmatched. Germline V gives CDR1 SGHRS, CDR2 YFSETQ. The CDR3 is made up of 16 amino acids. This CDR3 is CASSLGRGQNDYGYTF. The CDR3 DNA follows: TGCGCCAGCAGCTTGGGGAGGGGGCAGAATGACTATGGCTACACCTTC.

The chain couples TRBV5-1 to TRBJ1-4; D is possibly TRBD1 (5 bases). The germline V and J ends were trimmed by 4 bases and 8 bases, with 18 bases remaining between them. This CDR3 has 15 amino acids. The germline V gene has CDR1 SGHRS and CDR2 YFSETQ. This chain's CDR3 is CASSDPQGEGEKLFF. For the CDR3, the DNA is TGCGCCAGCAGCGATCCGCAGGGTGAGGGGGAAAAACTGTTTTTT.

V is TRBV11-2 and J is TRBJ1-2; a weak D match, TRBD1 (5 bases). The CDR3 contains 16 residues. From germline, CDR1 is SGHAT and CDR2 FQNNGV. Trimming took 5 bases from V and 5 from J, leaving 21 bases between them. CDR3 region: CASSHLGQGPPYGYTF. DNA for the CDR3: TGTGCCAGCAGCCACCTGGGGCAGGGCCCGCCTTATGGCTACACCTTC.